Sequencing of this T cell receptor beta chain was carried out in a study of T cells after yellow fever vaccination. Regarding the study as a whole: The booster saw the reappearance of most primary-vaccination clones (roughly 96% CD4, almost 90% CD8). Abundant bulk-derived clonotypes could contaminate FACS-sorted repertoires. Clonotypes found in both CD4 and CD8 compartments made up a small share. Researchers report a weaker secondary response that nonetheless peaked faster, day 5 versus 15.

CDR3 length: 14 residues. Germline V gives CDR1 SGHVS, CDR2 FQNEAQ. V lost 2 bases and J 6 bases, leaving 12 bases between the germline ends. From the 5' RACE reads, TCRdb called clonotypes with MiXCR, one entry per CDR3 protein. The sample contains roughly 310,000 distinct CDR3 sequences, roughly 9.4% of which appear only once. This clonotype was recorded at least ten times. Its specificity is unknown. The TCR comes from a man in his late teens or twenties who received the YFV17D yellow fever vaccine. The source material was PBMCs, sampled on the day of the first yellow fever vaccination. The chain carries TRBV7-8 and TRBJ2-3; D perhaps matches TRBD2 (6 bases). The CDR3 nucleotides are TGTGCCAGCAGCTTACGGCGGGGCTTGGATACGCAGTATTTT. Amino acid sequence: CASSLRRGLDTQYF. The whole variable domain, remainder taken from reference TRBV7-8 and TRBJ2-3, is GAGVSQSPRYKVAKRGQDVALRCDPISGHVSLFWYQQALGQGPEFLTYFQNEAQLDKSGLPSDRFFAERPEGSVSTLKIQRTQQEDSAVYLCASSLRRGLDTQYFGPGTRLTVL.